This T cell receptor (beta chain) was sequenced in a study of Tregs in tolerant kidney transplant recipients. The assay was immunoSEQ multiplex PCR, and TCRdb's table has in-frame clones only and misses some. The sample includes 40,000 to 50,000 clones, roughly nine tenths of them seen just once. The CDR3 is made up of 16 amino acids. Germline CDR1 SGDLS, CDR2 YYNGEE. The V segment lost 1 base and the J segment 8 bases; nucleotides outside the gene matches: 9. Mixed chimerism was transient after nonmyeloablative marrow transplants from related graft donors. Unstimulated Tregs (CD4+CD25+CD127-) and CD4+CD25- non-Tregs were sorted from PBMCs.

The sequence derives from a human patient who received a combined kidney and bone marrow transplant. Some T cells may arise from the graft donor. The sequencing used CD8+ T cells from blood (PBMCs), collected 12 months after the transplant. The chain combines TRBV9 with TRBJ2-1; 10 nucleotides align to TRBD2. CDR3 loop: CASSVSRTSGPYEQFF. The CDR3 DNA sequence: TGTGCCAGCAGCGTATCTCGGACTAGCGGACCTTATGAGCAGTTCTTC.